This T cell receptor beta chain was sequenced for a study of cytomegalovirus exposure and HLA in healthy donors. Study-wide findings and caveats: Previous analysis showed most TCR beta V segments were productive about 87% or about 30% of the time.

As for this clone: Antigen: not known.

The PCR had 60 Vbeta and 13 Jbeta primers. Generated by immunoSEQ multiplex PCR, the TCRdb table keeps only in-frame clones and is missing some. The sample yields about 140,000 clones, 61% seen once. CDR3 length: 14 amino acids. V was shortened by 1 base and J by 4 bases, with 10 bases between the two germline ends. Germline CDR1 is SGHTA and CDR2 is FQGNSA. The sequence was collected from a male donor in good health and CMV-seronegative. The V gene is TRBV7-2, the J gene TRBJ2-5, with D perhaps matching TRBD1 (5 bases). The source material was PBMCs. In DNA, the CDR3 is TGTGCCAGCAGCTTAGTTGCAGGGCCAGAGACCCAGTACTTC. The encoded protein is CASSLVAGPETQYF.